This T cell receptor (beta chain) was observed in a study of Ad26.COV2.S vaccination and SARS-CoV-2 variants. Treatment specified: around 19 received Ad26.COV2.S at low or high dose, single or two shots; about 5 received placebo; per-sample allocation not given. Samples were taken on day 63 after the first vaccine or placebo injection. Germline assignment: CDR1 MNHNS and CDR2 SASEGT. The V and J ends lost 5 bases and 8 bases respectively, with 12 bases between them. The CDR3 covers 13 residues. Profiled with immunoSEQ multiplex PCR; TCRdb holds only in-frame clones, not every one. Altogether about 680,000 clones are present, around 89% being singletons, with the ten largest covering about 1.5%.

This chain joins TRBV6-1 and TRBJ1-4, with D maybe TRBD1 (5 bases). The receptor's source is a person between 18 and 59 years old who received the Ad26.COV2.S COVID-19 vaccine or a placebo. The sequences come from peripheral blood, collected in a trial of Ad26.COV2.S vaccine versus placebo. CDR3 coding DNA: TGTGCCAGCAGTTCGGGGGGGAAGGAAAAACTGTTTTTT. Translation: CASSSGGKEKLFF.